The 26 T cell receptor beta chains reported below all come from one sample, sequenced in a study of blood T cell repertoires in COVID-19. Sequencing was performed with immunoSEQ multiplex PCR; in TCRdb, only in-frame clones are kept and a portion is missing. The sample has roughly 250,000 clones, approximately 83% seen once. Sequencing used PBMCs or T cells enriched from blood (not recorded which). All receptors derive from a woman in her 40s with acute COVID-19.

This clone was detected once. This chain connects TRBV3-1 (or the pseudogene TRBV3-2) to TRBJ2-7; 13 bases match TRBD2. V dropped 7 bases and J dropped 1; count of bases not matched to a gene: 4. Germline V gives CDR1 LGHDT, CDR2 YNNKEL (reference sequence). The CDR3 covers 15 residues. CDR3 protein: CASTEGLAGSYEQYF. CDR3 sequence (DNA): TGTGCCAGCACCGAGGGACTAGCGGGGTCCTACGAGCAGTACTTC.

The J gene is TRBJ2-1, the V gene TRBV6-5; 10 bases fit TRBD2. The CDR3 is 14 amino acids. V lost 7 bases and J lost 9; bases outside the gene matches: 9. Germline-derived CDR1 and CDR2 are MNHEY and SVGAGI. The CDR3 spells CASIPLAGKGEQFF. The CDR3 nucleotides are TGTGCCAGCATTCCACTAGCGGGAAAGGGTGAGCAGTTCTTC.

This clone has only a few counts. The chain combines TRBV3-1 (or the pseudogene TRBV3-2) with TRBJ1-1; tentative D call: TRBD1 (6 bases). Trimming removed 4 bases from V and 1 base from J, with 10 bases in between. Germline V gene data show CDR1 as LGHDT and CDR2 as YNNKEL (reference sequence). This CDR3 has 14 residues. The CDR3 DNA is TGTGCCAGCAGCCGGGGCAGGGGGAACACTGAAGCTTTCTTT. It yields the protein CASSRGRGNTEAFF.

DNA of the CDR3: TGTGCCATCAGTGAGACAGCAAATTCACCCCTCCACTTT. Translation gives CAISETANSPLHF. The J gene is TRBJ1-6, the V gene TRBV10-3; no clear D. The CDR3 runs 13 residues. Between the trimmed V and J ends, which lost 2 bases and 7 bases, there was a span of 6 bases. Germline lookup yields CDR1 ENHRY and CDR2 SYGVKD.

This chain links TRBV20-1 with TRBJ2-7, with 8 bases that match TRBD2. V shed 3 bases, J shed 5 bases, and the junction held 9 bases outside the gene matches. CDR3 length equals 14 residues. CDR1 and CDR2 from the germline V gene are DFQATT and SNEGSKA (reference sequence). The chain's CDR3 is CSASPMAGGHEQYF. The CDR3 DNA reads as TGCAGTGCTAGTCCCATGGCGGGAGGCCACGAGCAGTACTTC.

The chain joins TRBV27 to TRBJ1-2; TRBD1 matches 9 bases. The CDR3 runs to 15 residues. In germline, CDR1 is MNHEY, CDR2 SMNVEV (reference sequence). The V gene end was trimmed by 5 bases and the J gene end by 4 bases; junction bases not matched to a gene: 8. CDR3 protein: CASSGTGGVRYGYTF. CDR3 coding DNA: TGTGCCAGCAGTGGTACAGGGGGCGTCCGCTATGGCTACACCTTC.

V gene TRBV5-1 combines with J gene TRBJ1-1, with 7 bases aligning to TRBD1. The CDR3 has 16 residues. Germline loops: CDR1 SGHRS, CDR2 YFSETQ. V lost 4 bases and J lost 1; bases outside the gene matches: 10. In nucleotides, the CDR3 is TGCGCCAGCAGCCCTCGGGAGAGGGGGCGGAACACTGAAGCTTTCTTT. It codes for CASSPRERGRNTEAFF.

The chain joins TRBV10-2 to TRBJ2-1; 9 bases fit TRBD2. V lost 2 bases to trimming and J lost 8 bases; unmatched junction nucleotides: 7. Per germline, CDR1 WSHSY and CDR2 SAAADI. The CDR3 runs to 15 residues. CDR3 in amino acids: CASSEVAGALDEQFF. DNA for the CDR3: TGCGCCAGCAGTGAGGTAGCGGGGGCACTCGATGAGCAGTTCTTC.

CDR3 protein: CASSPQAVIGSEAFF. In DNA form, the CDR3 reads TGTGCCAGCAGCCCTCAAGCTGTTATCGGTTCTGAAGCTTTCTTT. This chain links TRBV7-9 with TRBJ1-1; no definite D call. Trimming removed 5 bases from V and 6 bases from J, with 19 bases in between. Germline CDR1 SEHNR, CDR2 FQNEAQ (reference sequence). The CDR3 contains 15 residues.

The chain joins TRBV27 to TRBJ2-7; TRBD1 matches at 9 bases. From germline, CDR1 is MNHEY and CDR2 SMNVEV (reference sequence). V shed 6 bases, J shed 3 bases, and the junction held 9 bases outside the gene matches. The CDR3 sequence is 15 residues long. The CDR3: CASSTQGDRVYEQYF. The CDR3 nucleotides are TGTGCCAGCAGCACCCAGGGGGACAGGGTCTACGAGCAGTACTTC.

V gene TRBV2 combines with J gene TRBJ1-6, with 7 bases fitting TRBD1. Trimming at V came to 7 bases and at J to 7 bases, leaving 10 bases not matched to a gene. The germline V gene has CDR1 SNHLY and CDR2 FYNNEI. The CDR3 is 15 amino acids. The CDR3 reads CASTYPDRDNSPLHF. The CDR3 nucleotides read TGTGCCAGCACGTACCCCGACAGGGACAATTCACCCCTCCACTTT.

The V and J genes are TRBV7-3 and TRBJ1-5; D might be TRBD1 (5 bases). Trimming removed 1 base from V and 3 bases from J, with 16 bases in between. Germline V lookup: CDR1 SGHTA, CDR2 FQGTGA. The CDR3 consists of 17 residues. The CDR3 nucleotides are TGTGCCAGCAGCTTAAATAATTTCGGACACTACAATCAGCCCCAGCATTTT. As protein: CASSLNNFGHYNQPQHF. Drawing the rest from reference TRBV7-3 and TRBJ1-5, the complete variable domain is GAGVSQTPSNKVTEKGKYVELRCDPISGHTALYWYRQSLGQGPEFLIYFQGTGAADDSGLPNDRFFAVRPEGSVSTLKIQRTERGDSAVYLCASSLNNFGHYNQPQHFGDGTRLSIL.

The chain carries TRBV14 and TRBJ2-7; a weak D match, TRBD2 (6 bases). The CDR3 is 16 residues long. V was cut by 5 bases and J by 2 bases, with 19 bases left in between. From germline, CDR1 is SGHDN and CDR2 FVKESK. CDR3 amino acids: CASSSPEASATYEQYF. DNA of the CDR3: TGTGCCAGCAGCTCCCCCGAGGCTAGCGCGACCTACGAGCAGTACTTC.

The V gene is TRBV5-1, the J gene TRBJ2-1; TRBD2 agrees at 11 bases. The CDR3 totals 14 residues. V was clipped by 4 bases and J by 7 bases; unmatched bases: 4. Germline CDR1 and CDR2: SGHRS and YFSETQ. As DNA, the CDR3 is TGCGCCAGCAGCATTAGCGGGAGGGATAATGAGCAGTTCTTC. This encodes CASSISGRDNEQFF.

J is TRBJ2-7 and V is TRBV6-1; the D gene is possibly TRBD1 (5 bases). The CDR3 contains 13 residues. Between the trimmed V and J ends, which lost 1 base and 3 bases, there was a span of 7 bases. Germline assignment: CDR1 MNHNS and CDR2 SASEGT. The CDR3 region is CASSEVRGYEQYF. The CDR3 DNA reads TGTGCCAGCAGTGAAGTAAGGGGCTACGAGCAGTACTTC.

The chain joins TRBV30 to TRBJ2-1; 8 bases align to TRBD2. Germline V gene lookup returns CDR1 GTSNPN and CDR2 SVGIG (reference sequence). The V gene end was trimmed by 3 bases and the J gene end by 6 bases; junction bases not matched to a gene: 7. The CDR3 length is 14 residues. The CDR3 here is CAWRPGLEANEQFF. The CDR3 coding sequence is TGTGCCTGGAGACCGGGACTAGAGGCCAATGAGCAGTTCTTC. Full variable domain (outside the CDR3, taken from reference TRBV30 and TRBJ2-1): SQTIHQWPATLVQPVGSPLSLECTVEGTSNPNLYWYRQAAGRGLQLLFYSVGIGQISSEVPQNLSASRPQDRQFILSSKKLLLSDSGFYLCAWRPGLEANEQFFGPGTRLTVL.

This sequence joins TRBV6-1 and TRBJ2-7; TRBD1 might be the D (6 bases). This CDR3 region has 15 residues. Trimming stripped 1 base from V and 3 bases from J, with 13 bases between. Germline-derived CDR1 and CDR2 are MNHNS and SASEGT. The CDR3 nucleotides are TGTGCCAGCAGTGAAGTAATGGGACAAGACTACGAGCAGTACTTC. Translating it yields CASSEVMGQDYEQYF.

The chain has TRBV19 and TRBJ1-2; D gene uncertain. V shed 5 bases and J shed 8 bases, with 21 bases lying between them. Germline V gene lookup returns CDR1 LNHDA and CDR2 SQIVND (reference sequence). This CDR3 region has 15 residues. CDR3 region: CASSLIKREGSGYTF. For the CDR3, the DNA is TGTGCCAGTAGTCTGATCAAACGGGAGGGATCCGGCTACACCTTC.

This clone came up a few times. The chain uses TRBV2 and TRBJ2-1; 8 bases align to TRBD2. Unmatched junction bases numbered 4, after V lost 6 bases and J lost 0 bases. Germline V gene sequence: CDR1 SNHLY, CDR2 FYNNEI. This CDR3 region has 15 residues. CDR3 coding DNA: TGTGCCAGCAGCCCTGGGACTAGCTCCTACAATGAGCAGTTCTTC. Its protein product is CASSPGTSSYNEQFF.

The V and J genes are TRBV7-9 and TRBJ1-1; D is perhaps TRBD1 (5 bases). The CDR3 is made up of 17 amino acids. Trimming left V 3 bases short and J 1 base short, with 18 bases between. Germline V CDR1 and CDR2: SEHNR, FQNEAQ (reference sequence). The CDR3 DNA sequence: TGTGCCAGCAGCTTGTCGGGAGCGACAGCATCGAACACTGAAGCTTTCTTT. Its protein product is CASSLSGATASNTEAFF.

V and J are TRBV18 and TRBJ2-3; 7 bases are shared with TRBD1. The ends lost 4 bases at V and 5 bases at J; junction bases unmatched: 9. Germline CDR1 and CDR2: KGHSH and LQKENI. The CDR3 spans 15 residues. Here the CDR3 DNA reads TGTGCCAGCTCACATAAATTACAGGGGCAAGATACGCAGTATTTT. This sequence encodes CASSHKLQGQDTQYF. Supplemented by reference TRBV18 and TRBJ2-3, the full variable domain reads NAGVMQNPRHLVRRRGQEARLRCSPMKGHSHVYWYRQLPEEGLKFMVYLQKENIIDESGMPKERFSAEFPKEGPSILRIQQVVRGDSAAYFCASSHKLQGQDTQYFGPGTRLTVL.

The genes are TRBV28 and TRBJ2-2; 8 nucleotides align to TRBD1. CDR3 length: 12 residues. Trimming took 7 bases from V and 9 from J; bases not matched to a gene: 4. Germline lookup yields CDR1 MDHEN and CDR2 SYDVKM. CDR3 residues: CASKTGERELFF. As DNA, the CDR3 is TGTGCCAGCAAGACAGGGGAAAGGGAGCTGTTTTTT.

The chain recombines TRBV4-1 with TRBJ2-3, with 11 bases fitting TRBD2. The CDR3 sequence is 17 residues long. Unmatched junction bases numbered 8, after V lost 4 bases and J lost 2 bases. Germline V gene lookup returns CDR1 MGHRA and CDR2 YSYEKL. The CDR3 nucleotides are TGCGCCAGCAGCCTTTCGACTAGCGGGGCATTCACAGATACGCAGTATTTT. Its protein is CASSLSTSGAFTDTQYF.

This chain joins TRBV6-6 and TRBJ2-1; a weak D match, TRBD2 (6 bases). Germline CDR1 reads MNHNY; CDR2 reads SVGAGI (reference sequence). This CDR3 has 14 amino acids. Trimming cost V 10 bases and J 12 bases, with 25 bases left between them. CDR3 nucleotide sequence: TGTGCCACCAACACGGGACTCGACCGCACCGTGCAGTTCTTC. This encodes CATNTGLDRTVQFF.

The chain combines TRBV18 with TRBJ2-3; 9 bases map to TRBD2. Looked up from germline, CDR1 is KGHSH and CDR2 is LQKENI. The CDR3 is 17 residues long. V was clipped by 3 bases and J by 4 bases; unmatched bases: 11. The CDR3 DNA reads as TGTGCCAGCTCACCCCAGCGGGAGGCCGCTTGGGCAGATACGCAGTATTTT. Its translation is CASSPQREAAWADTQYF.

This clone was found a few times. V usage is TRBV5-1 and J usage is TRBJ2-1; 11 bases match TRBD2. With 4 bases clipped from V and 7 bases from J, the junction kept 16 bases outside the gene matches. This CDR3 comprises 18 residues. The germline CDR1 and CDR2 sequences are SGHRS and YFSETQ. This chain's CDR3 is CASSTREELAGEVNEQFF. Here the CDR3 DNA reads TGCGCCAGCAGCACCCGAGAAGAACTAGCGGGAGAAGTAAATGAGCAGTTCTTC.